Reported below is one TCR beta chain. This clonotype was seen more than once but under ten times. Its antigen target is currently unknown. A single base separates this from a much larger clone, so it may be a read error. This is likely a read error, given that the CDR3 carries no conserved phenylalanine or tryptophan at its end. CDR1 DFQATT and CDR2 SNEGSKA were looked up in the germline V gene (reference sequence). The CDR3 has 15 amino acids, counting both end residues. The DNA shown is the 45-base CDR3, in frame from base 1. V loses 6 bases at its end and J loses 7 bases; junction bases beyond the gene matches: 14. Profiling of TCR beta VDJ combinations and CDR3 sequences used genomic DNA as the template. An Illumina HiSeq 2000 was used for TCR repertoire sequencing. The authors' analysis ran thus. TRBV/TRBJ rearrangement plots, CDR3 size and DJ length profiles, and Simpson's diversity index were used to assess repertoires. The most abundant DNA sequence in the deep sequencing data was taken as the immunodominant clone. CDR3 amino acid sequences were screened for sharing across subjects and were compared with published repertoires and the VDJdb database. TCRdb trimmed the raw reads at Q25, called clones with MiXCR and kept productive beta chains. Entries are consolidated by CDR3 protein sequence, retaining the most common genes and DNA. The V and J calls, along with clone size, are taken from TCRdb and not from the paper's own processing. This sample is represented by 150,000 or so distinct CDR3 sequences; about 45% of them were singletons. The top ten clonotypes cover 3.2% of the sample.

The data originate from a study of CD8+CD57+ T cells in acquired aplastic anemia (dated by TCRdb to between 2017 and 2018). With regard to the full study: On average, sorted CD4+ and CD8+ cells yielded around 3.5 ug of extracted DNA, with a range of about 0.17 to 27.4 ug. A CD8+CD57+ expansion meant a frequency higher than the mean frequency seen in healthy subjects.

The patients picked for sequencing were ones in whom flow cytometry had shown an expansion of CD8+CD57+ cells. Severe acquired aplastic anemia was diagnosed in all patients according to International Study of Aplastic Anemia and Agranulocytosis and Camitta criteria. No therapy had been received by the patients at the time of blood sampling. In the study, sorted CD4+ and CD8+ blood T cells from patients with severe aplastic anemia and from healthy subjects underwent deep sequencing of TCR repertoires. In the USA, patient enrollment took place under clinicaltrials.gov protocols 00001620, 01623167, 00001397, 00071045, 00081523 and 00961064. Ficoll-Paque density gradient centrifugation was used to isolate peripheral blood mononuclear cells. Before DNA extraction, CD4+ and CD8+ T cells were sorted by FACS or by magnetic beads. The paper as a whole reports these results and caveats: Patients and healthy controls showed no significant difference in CD8+ Simpson's diversity (P=0.060). Roughly 29 CD8+ CDR3 sequences were found to be shared between patients and controls, but these sequences appeared to be highly expressed in patients and within the immunodominant clones of the patients.

The sequence joins TRBV20-1 to TRBJ2-2; 7 nucleotides in the junction match TRBD2. This receptor was identified in a human donor with aplastic anemia. Sequenced material: sorted CD4+, CD8+, or CD8+CD57+ T cells (not recorded which) from PBMCs. The encoded CDR3 is CSAALGLAASGELFL. Here is the DNA: TGCAGTGCCGCCCTGGGCCTAGCGGCAAGCGGGGAGCTGTTTCTT.